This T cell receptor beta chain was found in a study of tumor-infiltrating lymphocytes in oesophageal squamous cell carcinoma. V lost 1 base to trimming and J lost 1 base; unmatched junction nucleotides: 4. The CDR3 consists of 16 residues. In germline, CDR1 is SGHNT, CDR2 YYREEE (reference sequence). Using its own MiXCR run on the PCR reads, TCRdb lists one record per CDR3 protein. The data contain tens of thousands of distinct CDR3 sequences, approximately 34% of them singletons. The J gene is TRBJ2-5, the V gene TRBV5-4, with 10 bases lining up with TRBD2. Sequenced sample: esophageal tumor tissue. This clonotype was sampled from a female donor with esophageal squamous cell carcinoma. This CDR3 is CASSLTGTSVQETQYF. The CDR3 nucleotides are TGTGCCAGCAGCTTGACCGGGACTAGCGTCCAAGAGACCCAGTACTTC.